Listed below are T cell receptor beta chains from one sample, sequenced in a study of T-cell reconstitution after alpha-beta-depleted transplantation in children. Via MiXCR, TCRdb re-called the PCR reads, giving one row per CDR3 protein. The table includes around 450,000 distinct CDR3 sequences, roughly 10% detected once. The material sequenced was PBMCs, taken before TCRalphabeta/CD19-depleted stem cell transplant. The receptors shown here come from a child under 10 years old with inherited bone marrow failure, due to receive a stem cell transplant. Each CDR3 is given with its conserved first and last residue. A D gene is named only where the DNA matches it firmly. Size is stated for part of the rows, as once, few or many counts, or as a class when the clone is expanded.

clone_size d_call j_call v_call cdr3_aa cdr3_nt
NA TRBD1 TRBJ2-3 TRBV4-3 CASSQTGRGQGWDTQYF TGCGCCAGCAGCCAAACGGGCAGGGGGCAGGGGTGGGATACGCAGTATTTT
many TRBD1 TRBJ2-2 TRBV5-4 CASSFGQGIFSGELFF TGTGCCAGCAGCTTTGGACAGGGGATTTTCTCCGGGGAGCTGTTTTTT
many NA TRBJ2-2 TRBV4-3 CASSQEARALITGELFF TGCGCCAGCAGCCAAGAAGCCAGGGCTCTAATAACCGGGGAGCTGTTTTTT
many TRBD2 TRBJ2-5 TRBV6-5 CASSYWLTSGQETQYF TGTGCCAGCAGTTACTGGCTGACTAGCGGGCAAGAGACCCAGTACTTC
NA TRBD1 TRBJ2-7 TRBV2 CASSDISVTGQGSYEQYF TGTGCCAGCAGCGATATTTCTGTGACGGGACAGGGTTCCTACGAGCAGTACTTC
many TRBD1 TRBJ2-7 TRBV28 CASSLDRGYEQYF TGTGCCAGCAGTTTAGACAGGGGGTACGAGCAGTACTTC
few TRBD2 TRBJ2-1 TRBV7-8 CASSLDLGLASNEQFF TGTGCCAGCAGCTTAGACTTAGGACTAGCAAGCAATGAGCAGTTCTTC
NA NA TRBJ1-3 TRBV7-2 CASSGTFSGNTIYF TGTGCCAGCAGCGGGACTTTCTCTGGAAACACCATATATTTT
many NA TRBJ2-5 TRBV7-2 CASSWPLGGSVTQYF TGTGCCAGCAGCTGGCCTCTGGGGGGTAGTGTGACCCAGTACTTC
many NA TRBJ1-4 TRBV7-9 CASSLPGSNEKLFF TGTGCCAGCAGCTTACCCGGGAGCAATGAAAAACTGTTTTTT
many NA TRBJ2-1 TRBV3-1 CASSQATNNEQFF TGTGCCAGCAGCCAAGCAACTAACAATGAGCAGTTCTTC
many TRBD2 TRBJ2-3 TRBV20-1 CSAATSGREWVVDTQYF TGCAGTGCTGCGACTAGCGGGAGGGAGTGGGTTGTAGATACGCAGTATTTT
NA NA TRBJ2-1 TRBV5-4 CASSLDLGNNEQFF TGTGCCAGCAGCTTGGATTTAGGGAACAATGAGCAGTTCTTC
many NA TRBJ2-7 TRBV7-9 CASSLAGTGEQYF TGTGCCAGCAGCTTAGCAGGGACGGGGGAGCAGTACTTC
many NA TRBJ1-4 TRBV7-8 CASSRMGANEKLFF TGTGCCAGCAGCCGTATGGGGGCGAATGAAAAACTGTTTTTT
many NA TRBJ2-1 TRBV12-3/TRBV12-4 CASTIGSGAYAGQFF TGTGCCAGCACCATAGGGTCCGGAGCGTACGCGGGGCAGTTCTTC
many TRBD2 TRBJ2-3 TRBV7-9 CASSLGAGFEDTQYF TGTGCCAGCAGCTTGGGAGCGGGATTTGAGGATACGCAGTATTTT
many TRBD2 TRBJ2-5 TRBV12-3/TRBV12-4 CASSFIRAGVRETQYF TGTGCCAGCAGTTTTATTAGGGCGGGAGTGAGGGAGACCCAGTACTTC
many NA TRBJ2-3 TRBV4-2 CASSPRGRTDTQYF TGTGCCAGCAGCCCCAGGGGGAGGACAGATACGCAGTATTTT
many NA TRBJ2-1 TRBV4-1 CASSQIAGALNEQFF TGCGCCAGCAGCCAAATCGCGGGGGCATTAAATGAGCAGTTCTTC
many NA TRBJ2-7 TRBV18 CASSPRDRYSRPYEQYF TGTGCCAGCTCACCACGTGATCGGTACAGTCGCCCCTACGAGCAGTACTTC
NA NA TRBJ2-7 TRBV7-2 CASSLIFGAPSEQYF TGTGCCAGCAGCTTAATCTTCGGGGCCCCCAGCGAGCAGTACTTC
many TRBD2 TRBJ2-1 TRBV12-3/TRBV12-4 CASSFWREWGNEQFF TGTGCCAGCAGTTTTTGGCGGGAGTGGGGCAATGAGCAGTTCTTC
NA NA TRBJ2-3 TRBV30 CAASGTRVDTQYF TGTGCCGCCTCCGGGACCCGCGTCGATACGCAGTATTTT
NA NA TRBJ1-5 TRBV19 CASSIFESSNQPQHF TGTGCCAGTAGTATATTTGAGTCTAGCAATCAGCCCCAGCATTTT
many NA TRBJ2-1 TRBV15 CATSRESGSSYNEQFF TGTGCCACCAGCAGAGAGTCGGGTAGCTCCTACAATGAGCAGTTCTTC
many TRBD1 TRBJ1-3 TRBV7-9 CASSSDRVGNTIYF TGTGCCAGCAGCTCCGACAGGGTCGGAAACACCATATATTTT
few NA TRBJ2-3 TRBV7-2 CASSLAGGSYTDTQYF TGTGCCAGCAGCTTAGCTGGCGGTTCATACACAGATACGCAGTATTTT
many NA TRBJ1-2 TRBV29-1 CSVPGVGYGYTF TGCAGCGTGCCAGGGGTGGGCTATGGCTACACCTTC
few NA TRBJ2-7 TRBV15 CATSSDIGSIYEQYF TGTGCCACCAGCAGTGACATTGGGTCGATCTACGAGCAGTACTTC
NA NA TRBJ1-2 TRBV11-2 CASGEISDGYTF TGTGCCAGCGGCGAGATTTCAGATGGCTACACCTTC
many TRBD1 TRBJ1-4 TRBV4-3 CASSQDWRGTDEKLFF TGCGCCAGCAGCCAAGATTGGAGGGGGACAGACGAAAAACTGTTTTTT
many TRBD2 TRBJ2-7 TRBV20-1 CSATGGSIYEQYF TGCAGTGCTACTGGCGGGAGTATCTACGAGCAGTACTTC
many NA TRBJ2-3 TRBV7-2 CASSPLGDLPTDTQYF TGTGCCAGCAGCCCCCTGGGGGACCTACCCACAGATACGCAGTATTTT
many TRBD2 TRBJ2-3 TRBV4-1 CASSLARPFAGGGTDTQYF TGCGCCAGCAGCCTTGCTCGGCCTTTCGCGGGAGGGGGCACAGATACGCAGTATTTT
few NA TRBJ1-6 TRBV25-1 CASSAPGAGENSPLHF TGTGCCAGCAGTGCCCCGGGGGCAGGGGAAAATTCACCCCTCCACTTT
many NA TRBJ2-3 TRBV6-1 CASSPPEGGVDTQYF TGTGCCAGCAGCCCCCCGGAGGGGGGTGTGGATACGCAGTATTTT
many TRBD1 TRBJ2-5 TRBV5-6 CASSVLGQTDQETQYF TGTGCCAGCAGCGTTTTGGGACAGACCGACCAAGAGACCCAGTACTTC
few NA TRBJ1-5 TRBV2 CASSEDRMRDQPQHF TGTGCCAGCAGTGAAGATCGTATGAGGGATCAGCCCCAGCATTTT
many TRBD2 TRBJ2-2 TRBV5-1 CASSGGTSGNTGELFF TGCGCCAGCAGCGGCGGGACTAGCGGTAACACCGGGGAGCTGTTTTTT
few TRBD1 TRBJ1-2 TRBV20-1 CSAVATGRSYGYTF TGCAGTGCTGTAGCGACAGGGAGGAGCTATGGCTACACCTTC
NA NA TRBJ2-7 TRBV6-2/TRBV6-3 CASSRPTGTNYEQYF TGTGCCAGCAGTCGTCCTACCGGGACGAATTACGAGCAGTACTTC
NA NA TRBJ2-5 TRBV20-1 CSARDYTKYQETQYF TGCAGTGCTAGAGATTACACAAAGTACCAAGAGACCCAGTACTTC